This T cell receptor beta chain was identified during a study of tumor and adjacent non-tumor tissue in lung cancer. No cell sorting was done before RNA was extracted from the tissue. The normal lung tissue was taken more than 3 cm from the tumor edge. About this clonotype itself: One base away lies a much larger clone, so this may be a sequencing read error. Given the absence of the conserved phenylalanine or tryptophan at the CDR3 end, a read error is likely.

A modified ARM-PCR protocol with three rounds of nested PCR amplified TCRbeta. TCRdb re-called the multiplex PCR reads with MiXCR, one entry per CDR3 protein. This table has tens of thousands of distinct CDR3 sequences, more than 55% appearing once. CDR3 length: 14 residues. V lost 7 bases and J lost 5; bases outside the gene matches: 7. Per germline, CDR1 MNHNS and CDR2 SASEGT. The receptor was isolated from a man aged 65 to 79 with non-small cell lung cancer. Sequenced sample: distant non-tumor lung tissue. The genes are TRBV6-1 and TRBJ2-3; TRBD1 aligns across 9 bases. CDR3 coding DNA: TGTGCCAGCACCATACAGGGGGCGAGAGATACGCAGTATCTT. This encodes CASTIQGARDTQYL.